This TCR beta chain derives from a study of OX40 agonist ivuxolimab in advanced cancers. Study-wide results and caveats: There was clonal expansion of CD4+ and CD8+ blood T cells by week 6 at 0.1 to 3.0 mg/kg.

Using immunoSEQ multiplex PCR, the repertoire was profiled, and TCRdb retains in-frame clones only, with some absent. The sample yields about 50,000 clones, approximately 89% seen once. Autoimmune disease history or systemic immunosuppression disqualified patients. Blood was sampled at baseline, cycle 4 day 1, and cycle 7 day 1. The V gene's germline CDR1 is MNHEY and CDR2 SMNVEV (reference sequence). The J segment lost 10 bases and the V segment lost 2 bases, leaving 9 bases of the junction unmatched. The CDR3 is 15 amino acids. Concerning this clone: As yet, its antigen is unknown.

This material consisted of CD4+ or CD8+ T cells sorted from blood, taken in a trial of the OX40 agonist ivuxolimab. The chain recombines TRBV27 with TRBJ1-5; 9 bases map to TRBD1. The clonotype comes from an adult with an advanced solid tumor such as melanoma, head and neck, liver or kidney cancer. CDR3 bases: TGTGCCAGCAGTTTAATGGGACAGGGTTGGGAACCCCAGCATTTT. Translated: CASSLMGQGWEPQHF.